These 2 T cell receptor beta chains share one sample of origin, sequenced in a study of response to subunit inactivated influenza vaccine. TCRdb reprocessed the RT-PCR reads via MiXCR and lists one record per CDR3 protein. The sample lists fewer than 700,000 distinct CDR3 sequences, roughly 13% seen once, with 13% in the top ten. The material was PBMCs from blood, obtained roughly 45 days after vaccination. Receptor source: a man between 50 and 59 years old who received an inactivated influenza vaccine.

V is TRBV28 and J is TRBJ2-3; tentatively, D is TRBD2 (6 bases). This CDR3 is 15 amino acids long. The V gene's germline CDR1 is MDHEN and CDR2 SYDVKM. Trimming took 11 bases from V and 2 from J, leaving 20 bases between them. The CDR3 region has the DNA TGTGCCGCTCACCCCCCGGCGGGATCCACAGATACGCAGTATTTT. Translated: CAAHPPAGSTDTQYF.

The gene calls are TRBV6-2 or TRBV6-3 and TRBJ2-3; D gene uncertain. There are 14 residues in the CDR3. Germline CDR1 reads MNHEY; CDR2 reads SVGEGT. V was pared by 6 bases and J by 4 bases, with 14 bases between. The CDR3 bases are TGTGCCAGCAGCGGCGGATCCTCTCCAGATACGCAGTATTTT. Protein: CASSGGSSPDTQYF.